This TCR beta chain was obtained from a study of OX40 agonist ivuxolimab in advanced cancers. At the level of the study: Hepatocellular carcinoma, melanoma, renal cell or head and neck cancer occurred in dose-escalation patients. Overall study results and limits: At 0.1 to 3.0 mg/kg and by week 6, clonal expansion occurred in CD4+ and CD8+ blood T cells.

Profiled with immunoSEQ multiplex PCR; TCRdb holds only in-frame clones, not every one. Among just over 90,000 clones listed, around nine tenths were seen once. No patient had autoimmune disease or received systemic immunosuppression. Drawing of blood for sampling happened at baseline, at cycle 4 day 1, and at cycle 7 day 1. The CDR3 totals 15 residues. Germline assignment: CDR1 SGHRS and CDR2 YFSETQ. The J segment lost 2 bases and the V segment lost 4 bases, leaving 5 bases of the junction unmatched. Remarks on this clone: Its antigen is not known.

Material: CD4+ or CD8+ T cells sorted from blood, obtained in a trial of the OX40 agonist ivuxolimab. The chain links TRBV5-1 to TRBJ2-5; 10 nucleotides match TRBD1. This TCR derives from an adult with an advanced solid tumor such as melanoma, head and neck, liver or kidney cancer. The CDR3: CASSLGTGEQETQYF. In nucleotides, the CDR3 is TGCGCCAGCAGCCTCGGGACAGGGGAGCAAGAGACCCAGTACTTC.